This T cell receptor beta chain was documented in a study of blood T cell repertoires in COVID-19. About this clone itself: Other DNA sequences in this specimen translate into the identical CDR3.

There are 13 residues in the CDR3. Deletions cut 0 bases from V and 7 bases from J, with 7 bases between. From germline, CDR1 is LNHNV and CDR2 YYDKDF (reference sequence). TCRdb's copy holds only in-frame clones and misses some; the assay was immunoSEQ multiplex PCR. The sample holds some 300,000 clones, about 91% seen once. The TCR was taken from a woman aged 25 to 39 who had recovered from COVID-19. Sequencing was done on a sample of peripheral blood. V usage is TRBV15 and J usage is TRBJ2-1; D perhaps matches TRBD2 (5 bases). CDR3 in DNA: TGTGCCACCAGCAGAGATCCGGGAAATGAGCAGTTCTTC. Protein product: CATSRDPGNEQFF.